This T cell receptor beta chain was recorded in a study of blood T cell repertoires in COVID-19. At the level of the study: Spain, Italy and the United States supplied samples that represented acute and convalescent COVID-19.

Per the original data handling: The authors estimated nucleated cell counts from reference gene primer amplification. TCRdb's table, derived via immunoSEQ multiplex PCR, lists solely in-frame clones and lacks some. Clone size and the V and J calls come from that table; the DNA yielded D and trimming. The data hold about 130,000 clones, with about 88% observed a single time. This CDR3 spans 12 amino acids. Trimming pared 1 base from V and 10 bases from J, leaving 8 bases between. Per the germline V gene, CDR1 is SGHAT and CDR2 is FQNNGV. This sequence joins TRBV11-2 and TRBJ2-1; D possibly corresponds to TRBD1 (6 bases). The source of this sequence is a woman older than 75 with acute or convalescent COVID-19. Sequencing was carried out using peripheral blood. The CDR3 nucleotides are TGTGCCAGCAGCTTAGGTGGGACAGAGCAGTTCTTC. This translates into CASSLGGTEQFF.